A single TCR beta chain is shown here with its context. What it binds is not known. These data are taken from a study of CD8+ T cells in alopecia areata. General observations from the study: Scalp sequencing also captures normal skin's resident alphabeta T cells.

Treatment in this sample: oral pan-JAK inhibitor, 5-10 mg twice daily. The sequencing template was cDNA reverse transcribed from extracted RNA. Data came from immunoSEQ multiplex PCR; TCRdb stores just in-frame clones and leaves some out. This table holds fewer than 250,000 clones, 50% to 60% found once. The CDR3 totals 12 residues. From germline, CDR1 is SGHNT and CDR2 YENEEA. V was cut by 1 base and J by 6 bases, with 3 bases left in between. Sequencing used CD4+ T cells sorted from blood, obtained at week 4, from a patient treated with tofacitinib. The chain combines TRBV11-3 with TRBJ2-2, with no clear D. The sequence was obtained from a human donor with alopecia areata. The CDR3 DNA reads TGTGCCAGCAGCTTAGGGGCCGGGGAGCTGTTTTTT. Translated, it gives CASSLGAGELFF.